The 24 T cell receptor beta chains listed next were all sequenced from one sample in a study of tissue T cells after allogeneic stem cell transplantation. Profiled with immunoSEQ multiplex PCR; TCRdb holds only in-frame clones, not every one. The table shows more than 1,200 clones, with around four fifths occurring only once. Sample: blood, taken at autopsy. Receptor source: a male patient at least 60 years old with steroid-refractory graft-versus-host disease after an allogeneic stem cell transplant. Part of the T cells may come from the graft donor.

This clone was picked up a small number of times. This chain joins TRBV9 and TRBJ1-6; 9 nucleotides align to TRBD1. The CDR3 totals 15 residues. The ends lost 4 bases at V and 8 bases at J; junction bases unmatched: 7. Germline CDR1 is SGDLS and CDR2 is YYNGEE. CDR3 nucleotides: TGTGCCAGCAGCCCCAAGGGACAGGGAGATTCACCCCTCCACTTT. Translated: CASSPKGQGDSPLHF. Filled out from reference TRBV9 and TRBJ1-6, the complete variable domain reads DSGVTQTPKHLITATGQRVTLRCSPRSGDLSVYWYQQSLDQGLQFLIQYYNGEERAKGNILERFSAQQFPDLHSELNLSSLELGDSALYFCASSPKGQGDSPLHFGNGTRLTVT.

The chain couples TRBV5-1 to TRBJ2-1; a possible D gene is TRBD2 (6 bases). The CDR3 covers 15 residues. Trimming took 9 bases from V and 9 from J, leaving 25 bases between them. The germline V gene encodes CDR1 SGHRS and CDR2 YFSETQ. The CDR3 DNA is TGCGCCACCAATTGGGGGGATCGGACCGACGGTGAGCAGTTCTTC. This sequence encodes CATNWGDRTDGEQFF.

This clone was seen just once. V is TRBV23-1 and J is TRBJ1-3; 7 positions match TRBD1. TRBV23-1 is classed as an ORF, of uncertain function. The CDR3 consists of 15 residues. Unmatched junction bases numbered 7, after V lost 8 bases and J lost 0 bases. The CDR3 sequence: CASRTGANSGNTIYF. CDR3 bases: TGCGCCAGCCGGACAGGCGCCAACTCTGGAAACACCATATATTTT.

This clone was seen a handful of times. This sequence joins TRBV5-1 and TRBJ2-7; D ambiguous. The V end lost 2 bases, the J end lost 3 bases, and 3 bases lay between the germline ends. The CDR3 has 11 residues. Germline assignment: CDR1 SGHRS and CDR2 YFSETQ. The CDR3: CASSFNYEQYF. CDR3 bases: TGCGCCAGCAGCTTCAACTACGAGCAGTACTTC.

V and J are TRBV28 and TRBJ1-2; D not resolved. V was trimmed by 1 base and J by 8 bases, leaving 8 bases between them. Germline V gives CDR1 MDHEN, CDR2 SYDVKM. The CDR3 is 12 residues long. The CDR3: CASSLSSRGYTF. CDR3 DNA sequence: TGTGCCAGCAGTTTATCCAGTCGGGGCTACACCTTC.

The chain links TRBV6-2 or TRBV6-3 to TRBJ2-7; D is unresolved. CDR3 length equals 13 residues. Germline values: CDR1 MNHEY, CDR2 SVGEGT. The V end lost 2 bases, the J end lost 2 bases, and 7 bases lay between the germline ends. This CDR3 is CASSYSRTYEQYF. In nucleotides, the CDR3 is TGTGCCAGCAGTTACAGCCGGACCTACGAGCAGTACTTC.

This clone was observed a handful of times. CDR3 region: CASSQGQGQMNTEAFF. As DNA, the CDR3 is TGCGCCAGCAGCCAAGGACAGGGCCAAATGAACACTGAAGCTTTCTTT. J is TRBJ1-1 and V is TRBV4-1; 7 nucleotides align to TRBD1. The germline CDR1 and CDR2 sequences are MGHRA and YSYEKL. V lost 1 base, J lost 0 bases, and 5 bases stayed unmatched. This CDR3 comprises 16 residues.

The CDR3 loop is CASSPGGYNSPLHF. Here the CDR3 DNA reads TGTGCCAGCAGCCCTGGGGGTTATAATTCACCCCTCCACTTT. The V and J genes are TRBV7-8 and TRBJ1-6; D is perhaps TRBD1 (5 bases). V lost 5 bases and J 4 bases, leaving 9 bases between the germline ends. Germline CDR1 and CDR2: SGHVS and FQNEAQ. The CDR3 is 14 residues long. The entire variable domain, with the rest obtained from reference TRBV7-8 and TRBJ1-6, is as follows: GAGVSQSPRYKVAKRGQDVALRCDPISGHVSLFWYQQALGQGPEFLTYFQNEAQLDKSGLPSDRFFAERPEGSVSTLKIQRTQQEDSAVYLCASSPGGYNSPLHFGNGTRLTVT.

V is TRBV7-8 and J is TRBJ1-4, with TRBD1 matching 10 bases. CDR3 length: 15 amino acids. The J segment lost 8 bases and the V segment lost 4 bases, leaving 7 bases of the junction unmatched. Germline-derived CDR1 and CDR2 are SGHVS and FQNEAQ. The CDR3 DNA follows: TGTGCCAGCAGCTCAACCGGGACAGGGGCGGAAAAACTGTTTTTT. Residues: CASSSTGTGAEKLFF.

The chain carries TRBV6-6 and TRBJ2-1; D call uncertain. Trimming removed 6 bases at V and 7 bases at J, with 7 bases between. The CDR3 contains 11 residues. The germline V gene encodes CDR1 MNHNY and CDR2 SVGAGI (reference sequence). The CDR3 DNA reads TGTGCCAGCAGGGTCGGGAATGAGCAGTTCTTC. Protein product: CASRVGNEQFF.

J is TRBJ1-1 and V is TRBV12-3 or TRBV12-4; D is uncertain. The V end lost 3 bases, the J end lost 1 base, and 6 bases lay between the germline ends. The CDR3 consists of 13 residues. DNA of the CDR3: TGTGCCAGCAGTTTCAAGGGGAACACTGAAGCTTTCTTT. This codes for CASSFKGNTEAFF.

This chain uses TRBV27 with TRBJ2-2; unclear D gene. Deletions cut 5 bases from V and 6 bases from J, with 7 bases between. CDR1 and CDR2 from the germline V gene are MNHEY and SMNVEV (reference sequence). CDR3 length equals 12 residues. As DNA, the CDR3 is TGTGCCAGCAGTCGGATGGCCGGGGAGCTGTTTTTT. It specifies CASSRMAGELFF.

The chain's CDR3 is CASSWSYGSNQPQHF. DNA for the CDR3: TGCGCCAGCAGTTGGTCCTACGGGAGCAATCAGCCCCAGCATTTT. This sequence joins TRBV4-1 and TRBJ1-5; no clear D. V lost 6 bases, J lost 1 base, and 13 bases lay in between. Germline lookup yields CDR1 MGHRA and CDR2 YSYEKL. This CDR3 region has 15 residues.

The CDR3 loop is CASSSGQGSSYNSPLHF. The CDR3 DNA sequence: TGTGCCAGCTCAAGCGGACAGGGGAGCTCCTATAATTCACCCCTCCACTTT. V usage is TRBV18 and J usage is TRBJ1-6, with 9 bases fitting TRBD1. The CDR3 runs to 17 residues. The ends lost 5 bases at V and 0 bases at J; junction bases unmatched: 5. Germline values: CDR1 KGHSH, CDR2 LQKENI.

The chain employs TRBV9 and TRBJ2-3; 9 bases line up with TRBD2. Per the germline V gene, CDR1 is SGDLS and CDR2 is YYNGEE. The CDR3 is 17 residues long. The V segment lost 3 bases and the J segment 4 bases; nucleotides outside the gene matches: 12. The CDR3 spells CASSAYSGLATPDTQYF. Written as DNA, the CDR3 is TGTGCCAGCAGCGCCTATTCGGGACTAGCAACCCCAGATACGCAGTATTTT.

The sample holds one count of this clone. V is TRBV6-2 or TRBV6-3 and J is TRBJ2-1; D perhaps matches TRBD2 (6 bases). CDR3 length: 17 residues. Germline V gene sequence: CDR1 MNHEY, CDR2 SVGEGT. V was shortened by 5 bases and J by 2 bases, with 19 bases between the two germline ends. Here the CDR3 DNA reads TGTGCCAGCAGTACCCCCGAGGCGGGATGGACCTACAATGAGCAGTTCTTC. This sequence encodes CASSTPEAGWTYNEQFF.

The DNA for the CDR3 is TGTGCCAGCAGCGGCTTGGATCGTACAGGGCGAAAGACCCAGTACTTC. It specifies CASSGLDRTGRKTQYF. The V gene is TRBV5-6, the J gene TRBJ2-5, with D possibly matching TRBD1 (6 bases). The length of the CDR3 is 16 residues. From germline, CDR1 is SGHDT and CDR2 YYEEEE. V gave up 4 bases and J gave up 6 bases, with 22 bases separating them.

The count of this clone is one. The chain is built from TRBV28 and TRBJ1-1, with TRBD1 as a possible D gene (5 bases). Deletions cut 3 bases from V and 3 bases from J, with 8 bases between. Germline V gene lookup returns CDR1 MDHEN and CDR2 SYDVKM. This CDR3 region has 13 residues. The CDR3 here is CASSFIGDTEAFF. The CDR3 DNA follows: TGTGCCAGCAGTTTTATAGGGGACACTGAAGCTTTCTTT.

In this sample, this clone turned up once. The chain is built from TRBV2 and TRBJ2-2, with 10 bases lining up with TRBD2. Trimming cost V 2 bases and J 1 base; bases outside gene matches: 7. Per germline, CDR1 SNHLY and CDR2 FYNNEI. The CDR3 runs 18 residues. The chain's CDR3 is CASSERGVAGGNTGELFF. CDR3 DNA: TGTGCCAGCAGTGAACGGGGCGTAGCGGGGGGGAACACCGGGGAGCTGTTTTTT.

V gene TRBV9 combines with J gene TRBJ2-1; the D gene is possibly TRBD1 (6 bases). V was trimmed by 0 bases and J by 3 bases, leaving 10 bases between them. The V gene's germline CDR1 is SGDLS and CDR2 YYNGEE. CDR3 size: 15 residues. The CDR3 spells CASSVGQGYYNEQFF. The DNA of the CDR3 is TGTGCCAGCAGCGTAGGTCAGGGGTACTACAATGAGCAGTTCTTC.

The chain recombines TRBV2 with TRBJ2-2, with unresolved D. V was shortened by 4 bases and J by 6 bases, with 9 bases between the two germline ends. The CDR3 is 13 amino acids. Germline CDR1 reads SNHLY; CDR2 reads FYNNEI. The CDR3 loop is CASSGPFAGELFF. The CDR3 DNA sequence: TGTGCCAGCAGTGGGCCCTTTGCCGGGGAGCTGTTTTTT.

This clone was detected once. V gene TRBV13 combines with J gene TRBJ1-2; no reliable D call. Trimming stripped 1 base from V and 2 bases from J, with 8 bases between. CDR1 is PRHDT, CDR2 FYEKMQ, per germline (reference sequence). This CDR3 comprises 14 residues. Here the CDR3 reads CASSLAGPNYGYTF. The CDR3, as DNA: TGTGCCAGCAGCTTAGCCGGGCCGAACTATGGCTACACCTTC.

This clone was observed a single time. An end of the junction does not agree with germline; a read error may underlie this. CDR3: CASSQRLTNYGYTF. The CDR3 DNA follows: TGTGCCAGCAGCCAACGGCTTACTAATTATGGCTACACCTTC. The J gene is TRBJ1-2, the V gene TRBV16; D not resolved. In germline, CDR1 is KGHSY, CDR2 FQNENV. This CDR3 spans 14 amino acids.

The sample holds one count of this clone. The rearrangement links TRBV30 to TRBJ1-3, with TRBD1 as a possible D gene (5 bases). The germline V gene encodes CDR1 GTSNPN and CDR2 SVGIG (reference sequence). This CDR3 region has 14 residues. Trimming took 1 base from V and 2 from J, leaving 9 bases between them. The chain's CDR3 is CAWSGWTTGNTIYF. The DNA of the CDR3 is TGTGCCTGGAGTGGATGGACAACTGGAAACACCATATATTTT. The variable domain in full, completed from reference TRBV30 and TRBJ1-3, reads SQTIHQWPATLVQPVGSPLSLECTVEGTSNPNLYWYRQAAGRGLQLLFYSVGIGQISSEVPQNLSASRPQDRQFILSSKKLLLSDSGFYLCAWSGWTTGNTIYFGEGSWLTVV.